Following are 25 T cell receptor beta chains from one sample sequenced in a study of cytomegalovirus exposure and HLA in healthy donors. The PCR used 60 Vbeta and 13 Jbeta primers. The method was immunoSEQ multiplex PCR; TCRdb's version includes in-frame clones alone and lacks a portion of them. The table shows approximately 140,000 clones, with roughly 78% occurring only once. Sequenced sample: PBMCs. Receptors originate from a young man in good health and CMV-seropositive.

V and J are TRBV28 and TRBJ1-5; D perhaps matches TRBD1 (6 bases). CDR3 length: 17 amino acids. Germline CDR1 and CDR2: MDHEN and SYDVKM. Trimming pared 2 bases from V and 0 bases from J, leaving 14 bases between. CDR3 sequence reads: CASSLGQTPYSNQPQHF. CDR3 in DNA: TGTGCCAGCAGTTTAGGACAGACCCCTTATAGCAATCAGCCCCAGCATTTT.

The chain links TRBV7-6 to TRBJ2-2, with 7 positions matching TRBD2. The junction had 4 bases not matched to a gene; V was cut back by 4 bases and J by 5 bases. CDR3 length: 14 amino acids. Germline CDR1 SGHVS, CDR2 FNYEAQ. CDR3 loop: CASSYAGVTGELFF. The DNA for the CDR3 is TGTGCCAGCAGCTACGCGGGAGTAACCGGGGAGCTGTTTTTT.

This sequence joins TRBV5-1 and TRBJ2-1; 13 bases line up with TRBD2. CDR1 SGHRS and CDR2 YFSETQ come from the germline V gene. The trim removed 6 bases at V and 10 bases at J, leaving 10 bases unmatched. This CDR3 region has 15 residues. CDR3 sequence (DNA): TGCGCCAGCACCCCCGGAGGACTAGCGGGAGAGGAGCAGTTCTTC. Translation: CASTPGGLAGEEQFF.

The CDR3 DNA reads TGTGCCAGCAGTTTAAAGGGACAGGGGTGGACTGAAGCTTTCTTT. Translating gives CASSLKGQGWTEAFF. The J gene is TRBJ1-1, the V gene TRBV28; TRBD1 matches at 10 bases. Looked up from germline, CDR1 is MDHEN and CDR2 is SYDVKM. The CDR3 consists of 15 residues. The V and J ends lost 2 bases and 5 bases, in that order; junction bases with no gene match: 5.

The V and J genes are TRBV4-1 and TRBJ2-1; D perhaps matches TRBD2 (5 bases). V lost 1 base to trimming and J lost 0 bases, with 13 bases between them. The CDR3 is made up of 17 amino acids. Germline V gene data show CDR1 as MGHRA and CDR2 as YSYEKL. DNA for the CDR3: TGCGCCAGCAGCCAAGGCATAAGCGGACTCTCCTACAATGAGCAGTTCTTC. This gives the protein CASSQGISGLSYNEQFF.

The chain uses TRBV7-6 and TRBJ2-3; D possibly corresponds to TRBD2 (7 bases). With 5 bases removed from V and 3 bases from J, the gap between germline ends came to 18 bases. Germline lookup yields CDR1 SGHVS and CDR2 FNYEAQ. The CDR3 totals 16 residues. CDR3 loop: CASSRGWGGATDTQYF. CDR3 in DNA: TGTGCCAGCAGCCGGGGTTGGGGGGGGGCAACAGATACGCAGTATTTT.

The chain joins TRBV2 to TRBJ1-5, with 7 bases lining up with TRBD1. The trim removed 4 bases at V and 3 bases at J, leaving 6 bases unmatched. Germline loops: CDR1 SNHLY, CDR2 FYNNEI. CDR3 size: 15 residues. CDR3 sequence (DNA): TGTGCCAGCAGTGCCAGAGGGGGCAACAATCAGCCCCAGCATTTT. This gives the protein CASSARGGNNQPQHF.

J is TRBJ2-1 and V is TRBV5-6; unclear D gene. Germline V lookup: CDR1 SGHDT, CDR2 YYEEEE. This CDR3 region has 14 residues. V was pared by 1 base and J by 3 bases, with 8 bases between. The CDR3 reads CASSLLEIYNEQFF. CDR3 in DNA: TGTGCCAGCAGCTTGTTAGAGATCTACAATGAGCAGTTCTTC.

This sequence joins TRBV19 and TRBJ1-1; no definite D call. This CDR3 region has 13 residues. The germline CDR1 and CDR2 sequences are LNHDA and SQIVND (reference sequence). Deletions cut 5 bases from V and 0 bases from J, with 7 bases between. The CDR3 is CASSYRLNTEAFF. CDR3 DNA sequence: TGTGCCAGTAGTTACAGATTGAACACTGAAGCTTTCTTT.

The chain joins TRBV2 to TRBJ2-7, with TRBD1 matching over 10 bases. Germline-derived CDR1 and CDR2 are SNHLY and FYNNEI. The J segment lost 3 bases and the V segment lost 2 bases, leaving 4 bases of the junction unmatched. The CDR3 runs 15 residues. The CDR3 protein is CASSEWGQGHYEQYF. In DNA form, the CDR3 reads TGTGCCAGCAGTGAATGGGGACAGGGGCACTACGAGCAGTACTTC.

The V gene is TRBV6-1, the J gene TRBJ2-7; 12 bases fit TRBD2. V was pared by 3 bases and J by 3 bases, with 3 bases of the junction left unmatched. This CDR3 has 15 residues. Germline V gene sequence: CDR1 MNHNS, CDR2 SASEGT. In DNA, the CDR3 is TGTGCCAGCAGTGAGTGGACTAGCGGGATCTACGAGCAGTACTTC. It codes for CASSEWTSGIYEQYF.

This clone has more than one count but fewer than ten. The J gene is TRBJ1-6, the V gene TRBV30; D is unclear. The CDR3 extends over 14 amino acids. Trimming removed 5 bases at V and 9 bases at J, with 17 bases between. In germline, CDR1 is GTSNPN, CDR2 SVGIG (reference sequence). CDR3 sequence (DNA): TGTGCCTGGCAGATGACTATCCTGGGTTCACCCCTCCACTTT. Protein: CAWQMTILGSPLHF.

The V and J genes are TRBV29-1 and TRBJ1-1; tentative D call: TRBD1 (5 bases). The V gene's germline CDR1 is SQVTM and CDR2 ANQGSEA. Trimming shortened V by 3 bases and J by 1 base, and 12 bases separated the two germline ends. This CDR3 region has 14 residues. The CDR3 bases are TGCAGCGTTGACGGGGGGTGGACGAACACTGAAGCTTTCTTT. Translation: CSVDGGWTNTEAFF.

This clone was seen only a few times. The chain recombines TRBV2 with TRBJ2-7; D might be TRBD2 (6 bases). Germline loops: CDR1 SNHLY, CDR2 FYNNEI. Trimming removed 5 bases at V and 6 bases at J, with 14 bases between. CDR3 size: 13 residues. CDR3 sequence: CASSYNTGGEQYF. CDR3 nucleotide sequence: TGTGCCAGCAGTTATAATACCGGGGGCGAGCAGTACTTC.

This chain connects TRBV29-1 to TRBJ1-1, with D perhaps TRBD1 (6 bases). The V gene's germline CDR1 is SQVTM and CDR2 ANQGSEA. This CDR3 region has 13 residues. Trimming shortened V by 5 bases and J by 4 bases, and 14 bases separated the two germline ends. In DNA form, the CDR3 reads TGCAGCGTTACATTAGGGGGTGGCACTGAAGCTTTCTTT. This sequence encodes CSVTLGGGTEAFF.

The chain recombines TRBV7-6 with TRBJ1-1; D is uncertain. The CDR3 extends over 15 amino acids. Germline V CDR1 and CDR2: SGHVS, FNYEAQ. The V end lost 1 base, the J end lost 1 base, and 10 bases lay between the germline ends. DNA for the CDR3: TGTGCCAGCAGCTTAGGTTCGGGGTGGAACACTGAAGCTTTCTTT. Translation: CASSLGSGWNTEAFF. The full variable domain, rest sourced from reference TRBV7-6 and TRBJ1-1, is GAGVSQSPRYKVTKRGQDVALRCDPISGHVSLYWYRQALGQGPEFLTYFNYEAQQDKSGLPNDRFSAERPEGSISTLTIQRTEQRDSAMYRCASSLGSGWNTEAFFGQGTRLTVV.

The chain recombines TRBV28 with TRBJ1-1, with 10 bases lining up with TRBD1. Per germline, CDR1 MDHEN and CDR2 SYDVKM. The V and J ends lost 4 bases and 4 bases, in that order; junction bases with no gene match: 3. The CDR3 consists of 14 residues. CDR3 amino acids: CASSSGQGGTEAFF. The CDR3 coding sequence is TGTGCCAGCAGTTCAGGACAGGGGGGCACTGAAGCTTTCTTT.

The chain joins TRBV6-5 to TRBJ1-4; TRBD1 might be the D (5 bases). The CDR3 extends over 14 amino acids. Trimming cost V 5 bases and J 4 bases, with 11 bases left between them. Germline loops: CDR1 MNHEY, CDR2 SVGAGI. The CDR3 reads CASSRTQINEKLFF. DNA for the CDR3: TGTGCCAGCAGTCGGACACAGATTAATGAAAAACTGTTTTTT.

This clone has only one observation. In nucleotides, the CDR3 is TGCGCCAGCAGCCCTGCCTACACAGATACGCAGTATTTT. Residues: CASSPAYTDTQYF. The chain is built from TRBV5-1 and TRBJ2-3; D call uncertain. The CDR3 is made up of 13 amino acids. CDR1 is SGHRS, CDR2 YFSETQ, per germline. The V and J ends lost 4 bases and 2 bases respectively, with 8 bases between them.

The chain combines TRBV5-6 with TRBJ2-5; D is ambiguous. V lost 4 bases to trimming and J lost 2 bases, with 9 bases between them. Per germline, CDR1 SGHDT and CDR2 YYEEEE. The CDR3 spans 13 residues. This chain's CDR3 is CASSPAEQETQYF. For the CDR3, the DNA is TGTGCCAGCAGCCCCGCGGAGCAAGAGACCCAGTACTTC.

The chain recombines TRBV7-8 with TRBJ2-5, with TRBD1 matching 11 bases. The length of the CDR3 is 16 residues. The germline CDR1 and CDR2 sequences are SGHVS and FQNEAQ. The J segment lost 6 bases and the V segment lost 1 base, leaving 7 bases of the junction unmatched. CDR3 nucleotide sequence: TGTGCCAGCAGCTTAGGGTACTCGGACAGGGGGCAGACCCAGTACTTC. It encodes CASSLGYSDRGQTQYF.

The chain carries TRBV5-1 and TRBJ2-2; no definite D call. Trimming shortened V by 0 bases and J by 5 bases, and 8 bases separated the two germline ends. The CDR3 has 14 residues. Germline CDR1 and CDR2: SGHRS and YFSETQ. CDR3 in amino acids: CASSLAEITGELFF. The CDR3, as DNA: TGCGCCAGCAGCTTGGCCGAGATTACCGGGGAGCTGTTTTTT.

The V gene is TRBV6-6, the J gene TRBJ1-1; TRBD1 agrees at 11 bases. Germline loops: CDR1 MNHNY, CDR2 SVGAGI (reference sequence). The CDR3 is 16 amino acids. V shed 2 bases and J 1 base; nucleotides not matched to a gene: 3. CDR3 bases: TGTGCCAGCAGTTACGGACAGGGGGCGACGAACACTGAAGCTTTCTTT. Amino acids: CASSYGQGATNTEAFF.

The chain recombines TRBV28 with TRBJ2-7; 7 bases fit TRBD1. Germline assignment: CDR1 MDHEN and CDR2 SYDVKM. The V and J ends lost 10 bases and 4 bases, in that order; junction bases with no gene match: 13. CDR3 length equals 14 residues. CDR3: CATKGQSPPYEQYF. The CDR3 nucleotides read TGTGCCACCAAGGGACAGTCACCCCCGTACGAGCAGTACTTC.

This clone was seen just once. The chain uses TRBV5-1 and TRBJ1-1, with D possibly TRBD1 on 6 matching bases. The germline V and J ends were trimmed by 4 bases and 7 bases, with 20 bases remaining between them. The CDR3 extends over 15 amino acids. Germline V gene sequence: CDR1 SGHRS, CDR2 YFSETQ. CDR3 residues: CASSPRGGARDEAFF. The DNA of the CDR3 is TGCGCCAGCAGCCCTCGGGGGGGCGCAAGGGATGAAGCTTTCTTT.